This is a list of T cell receptor beta chains from one sample in a study of OX40 agonist ivuxolimab in advanced cancers. Profiled with immunoSEQ multiplex PCR; TCRdb holds only in-frame clones, not every one. The sample carries under 65,000 clones, around 84% recorded once. Source: CD4+ or CD8+ T cells sorted from blood, taken in a trial of the OX40 agonist ivuxolimab. The source is an adult with an advanced solid tumor such as melanoma, head and neck, liver or kidney cancer. CDR3s include the opening cysteine and the closing phenylalanine or tryptophan. Fields, in order: D gene, J gene, clone size, V gene, CDR3 protein, CDR3 DNA. D genes are given only for firm matches. Rows give clone size only sometimes, using once, few, many, or a class for an expanded clone.

TRBD2,TRBJ2-3,-,TRBV9,CASSAAQFTSADTQYF,TGTGCCAGCAGCGCCGCACAGTTCACTAGCGCAGATACGCAGTATTTT
TRBD1,TRBJ2-2,-,TRBV7-9,CASSLLGQAPGELFF,TGTGCCAGCAGCTTATTGGGACAGGCACCCGGGGAGCTGTTTTTT
TRBD2,TRBJ2-7,-,TRBV19,CASSRTSLAGVFEQYF,TGTGCCAGTAGTAGAACGTCCCTAGCGGGAGTCTTCGAGCAGTACTTC
-,TRBJ2-7,-,TRBV5-1,CASSLSDTTYEQYF,TGCGCCAGCAGCTTATCGGACACGACCTACGAGCAGTACTTC
-,TRBJ1-1,-,TRBV27,CASSRKRDGGTEAFF,TGTGCCAGCAGCCGGAAAAGGGATGGGGGCACTGAAGCTTTCTTT
-,TRBJ1-1,-,TRBV9,CASSAEAGYTEAFF,TGTGCCAGCAGCGCGGAAGCAGGGTACACTGAAGCTTTCTTT
TRBD2,TRBJ2-7,-,TRBV5-1,CASTLAGDLFNEQYF,TGCGCCAGTACACTAGCGGGGGACCTCTTCAACGAGCAGTACTTC
TRBD2,TRBJ2-7,-,TRBV6-6,CASSRGGNEQYF,TGTGCCAGCAGTCGGGGGGGTAACGAGCAGTACTTC
-,TRBJ1-4,-,TRBV28,CASSLAAKLFF,TGTGCCAGCAGTTTAGCAGCAAAACTGTTTTTT
-,TRBJ1-4,-,TRBV7-6,CASSLDGATNEKLFF,TGTGCCAGCAGCTTAGATGGGGCAACTAATGAAAAACTGTTTTTT
TRBD1,TRBJ2-1,once,TRBV6-5,CASSYSETGNEQFF,TGTGCCAGCAGTTACTCCGAGACAGGGAATGAGCAGTTCTTC
TRBD1,TRBJ1-2,once,TRBV5-4,CASSHNLGQGENGYTF,TGTGCCAGCAGCCATAACCTGGGACAGGGGGAGAATGGCTACACCTTC
-,TRBJ1-5,-,TRBV5-1,CASSLGGADGQPQHF,TGCGCCAGCAGCTTGGGGGGGGCAGACGGGCAGCCCCAGCATTTT
TRBD1,TRBJ1-6,few,TRBV27,CASSSYPPRDRGNSPLHF,TGTGCCAGCAGTTCGTACCCCCCCCGGGACAGGGGGAATTCACCCCTCCACTTT
TRBD2,TRBJ2-1,-,TRBV19,CASSPPLPSGINEQFF,TGTGCCAGTAGTCCCCCACTCCCTAGCGGGATTAATGAGCAGTTCTTC
-,TRBJ2-2,-,TRBV6-5,CASRNTGELFF,TGTGCCAGCAGGAACACCGGGGAGCTGTTTTTT
-,TRBJ2-3,-,TRBV6-5,CASSYKGASARDTQYF,TGTGCCAGCAGTTACAAGGGGGCTAGCGCCAGAGATACGCAGTATTTT
-,TRBJ1-6,few,TRBV6-1,CATSDTQALHF,TGTGCCACCTCGGACACCCAAGCCCTCCACTTT
-,TRBJ2-2,-,TRBV29-1,CSAGDTGELFF,TGCAGCGCAGGAGACACCGGGGAGCTGTTTTTT
-,TRBJ1-1,-,TRBV6-1,CASSVVNTEAFF,TGTGCCAGCAGTGTGGTGAACACTGAAGCTTTCTTT
-,TRBJ2-1,-,TRBV28,CASSLLYNEQFF,TGTGCCAGCAGTTTGCTCTACAATGAGCAGTTCTTC
TRBD1,TRBJ1-6,-,TRBV27,CASSFQGANSPLHF,TGTGCCAGCAGTTTTCAGGGGGCGAATTCACCCCTCCACTTT
-,TRBJ2-2,few,TRBV10-1,CASSELKGLGGRSGELFF,TGCGCCAGCAGTGAACTGAAGGGACTCGGGGGTAGATCCGGGGAGCTGTTTTTT
-,TRBJ2-7,once,TRBV28,CASKGRGVAYEQYF,TGTGCCAGCAAGGGTCGCGGGGTTGCCTACGAGCAGTACTTC
-,TRBJ2-2,-,TRBV7-3,CASSQFGGELFF,TGTGCCAGCAGCCAATTTGGCGGGGAGCTGTTTTTT
-,TRBJ2-7,-,TRBV19,CASSIRQDLFAYEQYF,TGTGCCAGTTCTATCCGACAGGACCTTTTCGCCTACGAGCAGTACTTC
TRBD1,TRBJ2-7,-,TRBV2,CASSFQGQGVSEQYF,TGTGCCAGCAGTTTCCAAGGACAGGGGGTCTCCGAGCAGTACTTC
-,TRBJ2-1,-,TRBV6-5,CASRGRRNEQFF,TGTGCCAGCAGGGGACGGCGCAATGAGCAGTTCTTC
-,TRBJ1-2,-,TRBV21-1,CASRMNRNNYGYTF,TGTGCCAGCAGAATGAACAGAAATAACTATGGCTACACCTTC
-,TRBJ2-1,-,TRBV5-6,CASSFAVAPSTGFNEQFF,TGTGCCAGCAGCTTTGCCGTAGCCCCTAGCACGGGTTTTAATGAGCAGTTCTTC
TRBD1,TRBJ1-6,-,TRBV10-3,CAISDYGQAFYNSPLHF,TGTGCCATCAGTGACTACGGACAGGCTTTTTATAATTCACCCCTCCACTTT
-,TRBJ2-7,-,TRBV2,CASNKESYEQYF,TGTGCCAGCAACAAGGAGTCCTACGAGCAGTACTTC
TRBD1,TRBJ2-2,once,TRBV7-3,CASSYRGTGELFF,TGTGCCAGCAGCTACAGGGGGACCGGGGAGCTGTTTTTT
TRBD2,TRBJ2-3,-,TRBV28,CASSLGLAAFTDTQYF,TGTGCCAGCAGTTTAGGGCTAGCGGCTTTCACAGATACGCAGTATTTT
-,TRBJ2-2,-,TRBV6-1,CASSEGGANTGELFF,TGTGCCAGCAGTGAGGGGGGCGCGAACACCGGGGAGCTGTTTTTT
TRBD2,TRBJ2-2,-,TRBV7-3,CASSLNLAGAYGAGELFF,TGTGCCAGCAGCTTAAACCTAGCGGGGGCCTATGGGGCCGGGGAGCTGTTTTTT
TRBD1,TRBJ1-1,once,TRBV28,CASSPPRTGKAEAFF,TGTGCCAGCAGTCCCCCCCGGACAGGGAAAGCTGAAGCTTTCTTT
TRBD2,TRBJ2-1,-,TRBV6-1,CASSMRGAYDEQFF,TGTGCCAGCAGTATGCGGGGGGCGTACGATGAGCAGTTCTTC
TRBD2,TRBJ2-3,-,TRBV11-1,CASSNLGGAGDTQYF,TGTGCCAGCAGCAACCTCGGGGGGGCCGGAGATACGCAGTATTTT
-,TRBJ2-7,-,TRBV2,CASSVLPGNEQYF,TGTGCCAGCAGTGTTCTCCCGGGTAACGAGCAGTACTTC